Detailed here is one T cell receptor beta chain. Its specificity is unknown. CDR3 length: 14 residues. V lost 1 base and J lost 5, with 12 bases in between. Germline V gene data show CDR1 as SGHRS and CDR2 as YFSETQ. The data derive from a study of cytomegalovirus exposure and HLA in healthy donors. General study points: In an earlier analysis, productive rearrangement rates for most beta V segments clustered near 87% or 30%. A later analysis, which compared TCR beta chains of equal frequency, found the HLA-associated ones more clonally expanded. Most CMV-associated TCR beta chains were later found to appear HLA-restricted. Within the data, a cluster of highly shared sequence variants was likely a sequencing artifact.

60 Vbeta and 13 Jbeta primers were used in PCR. Clones were read by immunoSEQ multiplex PCR, and TCRdb kept only the in-frame ones, dropping some. The sample has around 100,000 clones, around 76% seen once. This TCR derives from a woman in her late teens or twenties in good health and CMV-seropositive. The chain combines TRBV5-1 with TRBJ2-5; TRBD1 is a possible D gene (5 bases). Sequencing used PBMCs. The CDR3 protein is CASSLSGSLETQYF. The DNA for the CDR3 is TGCGCCAGCAGCTTGTCAGGGTCGCTGGAGACCCAGTACTTC.